This TCR beta chain was captured by sequencing in a study of glioma-infiltrating T cells. Overall study results and limits: Above-expected tissue-blood divergence occurred in all gliomas, most in low-grade ones. Tissue and blood shared very few CDR3 sequences.

TCR alpha and beta CDR3 regions were amplified from RNA using iRepertoire nested multiplex PCR. One entry per CDR3 protein results from TCRdb running MiXCR on the multiplex PCR reads. This repertoire shows about 140,000 distinct CDR3 sequences, roughly two fifths found once; its top ten account for around 18%. CDR1 MNHNS and CDR2 SASEGT come from the germline V gene. The trim removed 8 bases at V and 0 bases at J, leaving 9 bases unmatched. The CDR3 extends over 17 amino acids. Only a few counts were recorded for this clonotype. The antigen remains unidentified. The TCR comes from a human donor with low-grade glioma or glioblastoma, undergoing nonglioma brain surgery, or in good health (not recorded which). The J gene is TRBJ2-6, the V gene TRBV6-1; 8 positions agree with TRBD1. What was sequenced was glioma tissue, nonneoplastic brain tissue, or PBMCs (not recorded which). CDR3: CASGRDRRSSGANVLTF. The CDR3 nucleotides read TGTGCCAGCGGTCGGGACAGGCGAAGCTCTGGGGCCAACGTCCTGACTTTC.